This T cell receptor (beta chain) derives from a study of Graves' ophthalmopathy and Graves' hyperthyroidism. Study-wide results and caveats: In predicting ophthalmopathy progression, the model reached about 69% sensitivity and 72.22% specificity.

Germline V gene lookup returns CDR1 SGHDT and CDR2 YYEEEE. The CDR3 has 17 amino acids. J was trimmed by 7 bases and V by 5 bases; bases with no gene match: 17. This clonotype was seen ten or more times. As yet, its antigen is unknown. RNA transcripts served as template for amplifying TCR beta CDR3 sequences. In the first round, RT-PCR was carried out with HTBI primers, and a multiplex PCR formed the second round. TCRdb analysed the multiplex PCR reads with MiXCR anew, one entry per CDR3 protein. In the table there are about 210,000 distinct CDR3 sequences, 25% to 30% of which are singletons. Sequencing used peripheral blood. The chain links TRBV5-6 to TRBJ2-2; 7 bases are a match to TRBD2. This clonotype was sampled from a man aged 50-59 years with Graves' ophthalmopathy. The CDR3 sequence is CASRLGRLGGAGGELFF. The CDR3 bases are TGTGCCAGCAGGCTCGGACGGCTGGGAGGGGCCGGCGGGGAGCTGTTTTTT.